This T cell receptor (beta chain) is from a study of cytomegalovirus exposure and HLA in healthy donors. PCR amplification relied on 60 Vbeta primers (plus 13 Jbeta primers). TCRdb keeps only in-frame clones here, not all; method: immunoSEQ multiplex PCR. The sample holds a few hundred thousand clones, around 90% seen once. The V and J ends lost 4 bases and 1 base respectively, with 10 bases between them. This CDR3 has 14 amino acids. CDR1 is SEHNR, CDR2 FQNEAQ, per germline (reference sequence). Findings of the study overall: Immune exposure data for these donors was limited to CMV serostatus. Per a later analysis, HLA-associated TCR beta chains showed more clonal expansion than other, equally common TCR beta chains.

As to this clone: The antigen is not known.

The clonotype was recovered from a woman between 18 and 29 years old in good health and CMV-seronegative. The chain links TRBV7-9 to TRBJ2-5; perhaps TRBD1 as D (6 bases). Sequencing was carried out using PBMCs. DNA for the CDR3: TGTGCCAGCAGCTCCGGGACACTCCAAGAGACCCAGTACTTC. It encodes CASSSGTLQETQYF.